The 24 T cell receptor beta chains given below trace back to one sample, sequenced in a study of beta chain features in type 1 diabetes. The study, taken as a whole, reports: A moderate, significant TCRB CDR3 shortening appeared in type 1 diabetes across four CD4+ subsets.

The whole isolated RNA underwent reverse transcription, so sequencing captured expressed TCRB transcripts. Profiled with immunoSEQ multiplex PCR; TCRdb holds only in-frame clones, not every one. The repertoire includes about 370,000 clones, about 10% of them detected once, and about 0.63% sits in the top ten. These receptors have no known antigen. Sequencing input: central memory CD4+ T cells from blood. The receptors shown here come from a man aged 25-45 years with type 1 diabetes.

This clone occurred many times. The chain carries TRBV7-9 and TRBJ2-5; 15 bases agree with TRBD2. CDR3 size: 16 residues. V shed 5 bases, J shed 3 bases, and the junction held 4 bases outside the gene matches. Germline-derived CDR1 and CDR2 are SEHNR and FQNEAQ (reference sequence). The CDR3: CASSQGLAGGKETQYF. The DNA of the CDR3 is TGTGCCAGCAGCCAGGGACTAGCGGGAGGTAAAGAGACCCAGTACTTC.

This clone has a count of ten or more. This chain uses TRBV4-3 with TRBJ2-1, with TRBD2 matching over 9 bases. CDR3 length: 18 amino acids. CDR1 LGHNA and CDR2 YSLEER come from the germline V gene. The ends lost 1 base at V and 6 bases at J; junction bases unmatched: 13. The CDR3 bases are TGCGCCAGCAGCCAAGGGACGCCGAGATCGACTAGCGGCAATGAGCAGTTCTTC. Protein sequence: CASSQGTPRSTSGNEQFF.

The chain combines TRBV5-5 with TRBJ2-2; no clear D gene. Germline V gene lookup returns CDR1 SGHKS and CDR2 YYEKEE (reference sequence). With 5 bases removed from V and 6 bases from J, the gap between germline ends came to 29 bases. The CDR3 covers 19 residues. CDR3 in amino acids: CASSPLRRGVSLSAGELFF. CDR3 bases: TGTGCCAGCAGTCCTCTAAGGCGAGGCGTGAGTTTATCGGCCGGGGAGCTGTTTTTT. The whole variable domain, remainder taken from reference TRBV5-5 and TRBJ2-2, is DAGVTQSPTHLIKTRGQQVTLRCSPISGHKSVSWYQQVLGQGPQFIFQYYEKEERGRGNFPDRFSARQFPNYSSELNVNALLLGDSALYLCASSPLRRGVSLSAGELFFGEGSRLTVL.

This clone was detected ten times or more. V is TRBV4-1 and J is TRBJ1-1; D is undetermined. The germline V gene encodes CDR1 MGHRA and CDR2 YSYEKL. The V end was cut by 2 bases, the J end by 10 bases, with 14 bases between. CDR3 length: 13 residues. The CDR3 region has the DNA TGCGCCAGCAGCCAACCCCCCTCCATCGGAGCTTTCTTT. It codes for CASSQPPSIGAFF.

This clone was seen repeatedly, ten times or more. The chain uses TRBV7-9 and TRBJ2-5; 7 positions match TRBD1. This CDR3 spans 13 amino acids. J lost 5 bases, V lost 5 bases, and 5 bases had no gene match. Germline lookup yields CDR1 SEHNR and CDR2 FQNEAQ (reference sequence). The CDR3 DNA follows: TGTGCCAGCAGCACGACAGGGCAGGAGACCCAGTACTTC. Protein product: CASSTTGQETQYF. The whole variable domain, remainder taken from reference TRBV7-9 and TRBJ2-5, is DTGVSQNPRHKITKRGQNVTFRCDPISEHNRLYWYRQTLGQGPEFLTYFQNEAQLEKSRLLSDRFSAERPKGSFSTLEIQRTEQGDSAMYLCASSTTGQETQYFGPGTRLLVL.

In its sample, this clone was seen many times. The rearrangement joins TRBV2 to TRBJ1-3; D call uncertain. CDR3 length: 13 amino acids. Germline V gives CDR1 SNHLY, CDR2 FYNNEI. Trimming shortened V by 6 bases and J by 1 base, and 7 bases separated the two germline ends. The DNA of the CDR3 is TGTGCCAGCAGACCTCTATCTGGAAACACCATATATTTT. Protein sequence: CASRPLSGNTIYF. The full variable domain, rest sourced from reference TRBV2 and TRBJ1-3, is EPEVTQTPSHQVTQMGQEVILRCVPISNHLYFYWYRQILGQKVEFLVSFYNNEISEKSEIFDDQFSVERPDGSNFTLKIRSTKLEDSAMYFCASRPLSGNTIYFGEGSWLTVV.

This clone was observed a handful of times. The CDR3 DNA sequence: TGTGCCAGCAGTTTATACAGAGCCTACGAGCAGTACTTC. Protein product: CASSLYRAYEQYF. V usage is TRBV6-6 and J usage is TRBJ2-7, with D unclear. V was clipped by 4 bases and J by 2 bases, with 9 bases between them. This CDR3 comprises 13 residues. Germline V gene sequence: CDR1 MNHNY, CDR2 SVGAGI (reference sequence).

This clone was detected a few times. This chain links TRBV10-3 with TRBJ2-7; the D gene is possibly TRBD2 (6 bases). In germline, CDR1 is ENHRY, CDR2 SYGVKD. This CDR3 has 13 amino acids. V was cut by 8 bases and J by 0 bases, with 11 bases left in between. The CDR3 DNA sequence: TGTGCCATCCGTGCCGGGGGCTCCTACGAGCAGTACTTC. This encodes CAIRAGGSYEQYF.

This clone was seen many times. The V call is TRBV19, the J call TRBJ2-4; tentative D call: TRBD1 (5 bases). The CDR3 is 13 amino acids. Germline-derived CDR1 and CDR2 are LNHDA and SQIVND (reference sequence). Trimming took 3 bases from V and 8 from J, leaving 11 bases between them. CDR3 loop: CASSIGLGDIQYF. The DNA of the CDR3 is TGTGCCAGTAGTATCGGATTAGGGGACATTCAGTACTTC. Based on the CDR3 plus reference TRBV19 and TRBJ2-4, the full variable domain is DGGITQSPKYLFRKEGQNVTLSCEQNLNHDAMYWYRQDPGQGLRLIYYSQIVNDFQKGDIAEGYSVSREKKESFPLTVTSAQKNPTAFYLCASSIGLGDIQYFGAGTRLSVL.

The chain couples TRBV19 to TRBJ2-7; 9 bases are a match to TRBD2. The CDR3 has 17 amino acids. Trimming at V came to 5 bases and at J to 0 bases, leaving 11 bases not matched to a gene. Germline V lookup: CDR1 LNHDA, CDR2 SQIVND (reference sequence). The CDR3, as DNA: TGTGCCAGTAGTCCCGGACCGCCTAGCGGGAACTCCTACGAGCAGTACTTC. Its protein is CASSPGPPSGNSYEQYF.

This clone was detected only a few times. The junction and the germline gene differ at one end; a read error may be behind it. The genes are TRBV5-4 and TRBJ2-7; 8 bases match TRBD1. CDR3 length: 15 residues. Germline assignment: CDR1 SGHNT and CDR2 YYREEE (reference sequence). This chain's CDR3 is CASSQGAGGVYEQYF. The DNA for the CDR3 is TGCGCCAGCAGCCAAGGGGCAGGGGGCGTCTACGAGCAGTACTTC.

There are a few counts of this clone. The sample carries other DNA sequences with the same CDR3. J is TRBJ1-2 and V is TRBV18, with TRBD1 matching 7 bases. Germline CDR1 reads KGHSH; CDR2 reads LQKENI. J was trimmed by 4 bases and V by 6 bases; bases with no gene match: 8. The CDR3 runs 14 residues. DNA of the CDR3: TGTGCCAGCTCGCCAACAGGGGAAGGCTATGGCTACACCTTC. It is translated as CASSPTGEGYGYTF.

In its sample, this clone was seen many times. The V gene is TRBV14, the J gene TRBJ2-1; D remains unclear. The CDR3 has 11 residues. V was clipped by 4 bases and J by 2 bases, with 0 bases between them. Germline lookup yields CDR1 SGHDN and CDR2 FVKESK. Here the CDR3 DNA reads TGTGCCAGCAGCCCCTACAATGAGCAGTTCTTC. It translates to CASSPYNEQFF.

The chain uses TRBV29-1 and TRBJ2-7; the D gene is possibly TRBD2 (7 bases). Looked up from germline, CDR1 is SQVTM and CDR2 is ANQGSEA. V was pared by 4 bases and J by 2 bases, with 12 bases between. The CDR3 contains 13 residues. CDR3 nucleotide sequence: TGCAGCGTTGTGGGGGGGGCGCCCTACGAGCAGTACTTC. Its protein is CSVVGGAPYEQYF.

The V gene is TRBV11-2, the J gene TRBJ2-1; TRBD2 agrees at 9 bases. The junction had 8 bases not matched to a gene; V was cut back by 5 bases and J by 6 bases. The CDR3 is made up of 15 amino acids. Germline CDR1 and CDR2: SGHAT and FQNNGV. The CDR3 loop is CASSDARGLANEQFF. Written as DNA, the CDR3 is TGTGCCAGCAGCGACGCCCGGGGACTAGCCAATGAGCAGTTCTTC.

The chain is built from TRBV29-1 and TRBJ1-1; tentative D call: TRBD1 (6 bases). Trimming stripped 4 bases from V and 4 bases from J, with 10 bases between. Germline assignment: CDR1 SQVTM and CDR2 ANQGSEA. The CDR3 contains 12 residues. The CDR3 spells CSVVMGATEAFF. The CDR3 nucleotides are TGCAGCGTTGTGATGGGGGCCACTGAAGCTTTCTTT.

The chain employs TRBV27 and TRBJ1-5; 9 nucleotides match TRBD1. V trimming: 6 bases; J trimming: 2 bases; junction bases outside the gene matches: 5. CDR1 and CDR2 from the germline V gene are MNHEY and SMNVEV (reference sequence). This CDR3 is built from 15 residues. The CDR3 DNA reads TGTGCCAGCAGACCCTGGACAGGGGGCAATCAGCCCCAGCATTTT. Translation gives CASRPWTGGNQPQHF.

The chain joins TRBV29-1 to TRBJ2-3, with 7 bases lining up with TRBD2. The junction had 11 bases not matched to a gene; V was cut back by 2 bases and J by 6 bases. Germline assignment: CDR1 SQVTM and CDR2 ANQGSEA. The CDR3 loop spans 15 amino acids. In DNA form, the CDR3 reads TGCAGCGTTGAAAAGGGTGGCGGGAGAGGTGATACGCAGTATTTT. Amino acids: CSVEKGGGRGDTQYF.

This clone has more than one count but fewer than ten. The chain recombines TRBV9 with TRBJ1-2; no clear D gene. The V end was cut by 1 base, the J end by 2 bases, with 6 bases between. CDR3 size: 13 residues. Germline V gene lookup returns CDR1 SGDLS and CDR2 YYNGEE. CDR3 sequence reads: CASSVYGNYGYTF. For the CDR3, the DNA is TGTGCCAGCAGCGTATACGGGAACTATGGCTACACCTTC.

By sample fraction, this clone is medium-sized. This sequence joins TRBV4-3 and TRBJ1-3, with D possibly matching TRBD1 (5 bases). This CDR3 is 14 amino acids long. Germline CDR1 reads LGHNA; CDR2 reads YSLEER. V lost 4 bases, J lost 0 bases, and 7 bases lay in between. CDR3 protein: CASSLGGSGNTIYF. The CDR3 bases are TGCGCCAGCAGCCTGGGGGGCTCTGGAAACACCATATATTTT.

Many counts were recorded for this clone. The chain couples TRBV18 to TRBJ1-3; D call uncertain. The CDR3 consists of 14 residues. V gave up 3 bases and J gave up 4 bases, with 10 bases separating them. The germline V gene has CDR1 KGHSH and CDR2 LQKENI. The CDR3 is CASSPRGSGNTIYF. The CDR3 DNA reads as TGTGCCAGCTCACCCCGGGGATCCGGAAACACCATATATTTT.

The chain couples TRBV6-6 to TRBJ2-1, with D possibly matching TRBD2 (6 bases). V shed 5 bases and J shed 12 bases, with 11 bases lying between them. This CDR3 is built from 11 residues. In germline, CDR1 is MNHNY, CDR2 SVGAGI (reference sequence). The CDR3 here is CASSEGGMQFF. In DNA, the CDR3 is TGTGCCAGCAGTGAGGGCGGGATGCAGTTCTTC.

This chain joins TRBV2 and TRBJ1-1; 9 bases match TRBD1. The germline CDR1 and CDR2 sequences are SNHLY and FYNNEI. V shed 3 bases and J 5 bases; nucleotides not matched to a gene: 7. CDR3 size: 15 residues. The CDR3 reads CASSDRGTGRTEAFF. The CDR3 bases are TGTGCCAGCAGTGATCGGGGGACAGGGCGGACTGAAGCTTTCTTT.

This chain joins TRBV7-2 and TRBJ2-7; 9 nucleotides align to TRBD2. Per the germline V gene, CDR1 is SGHTA and CDR2 is FQGNSA. V dropped 2 bases and J dropped 5; count of bases not matched to a gene: 4. There are 14 residues in the CDR3. The CDR3 protein is CASSLLGLANEQYF. Written as DNA, the CDR3 is TGTGCCAGCAGCTTATTGGGACTAGCTAACGAGCAGTACTTC.